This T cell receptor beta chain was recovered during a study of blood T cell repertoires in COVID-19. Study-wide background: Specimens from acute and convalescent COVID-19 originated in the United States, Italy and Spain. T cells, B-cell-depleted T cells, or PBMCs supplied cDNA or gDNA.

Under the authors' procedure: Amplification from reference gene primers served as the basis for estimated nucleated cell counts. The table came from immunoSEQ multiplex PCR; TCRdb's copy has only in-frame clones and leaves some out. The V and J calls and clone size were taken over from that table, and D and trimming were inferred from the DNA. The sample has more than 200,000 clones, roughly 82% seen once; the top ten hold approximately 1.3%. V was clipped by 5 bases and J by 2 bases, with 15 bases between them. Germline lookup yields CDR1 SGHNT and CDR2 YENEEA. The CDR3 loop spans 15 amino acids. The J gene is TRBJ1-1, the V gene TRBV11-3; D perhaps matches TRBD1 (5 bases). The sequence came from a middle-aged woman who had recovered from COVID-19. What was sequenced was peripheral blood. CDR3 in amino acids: CASSRDSFSNTEAFF. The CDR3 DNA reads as TGTGCCAGCAGCCGCGACAGCTTTTCCAACACTGAAGCTTTCTTT.